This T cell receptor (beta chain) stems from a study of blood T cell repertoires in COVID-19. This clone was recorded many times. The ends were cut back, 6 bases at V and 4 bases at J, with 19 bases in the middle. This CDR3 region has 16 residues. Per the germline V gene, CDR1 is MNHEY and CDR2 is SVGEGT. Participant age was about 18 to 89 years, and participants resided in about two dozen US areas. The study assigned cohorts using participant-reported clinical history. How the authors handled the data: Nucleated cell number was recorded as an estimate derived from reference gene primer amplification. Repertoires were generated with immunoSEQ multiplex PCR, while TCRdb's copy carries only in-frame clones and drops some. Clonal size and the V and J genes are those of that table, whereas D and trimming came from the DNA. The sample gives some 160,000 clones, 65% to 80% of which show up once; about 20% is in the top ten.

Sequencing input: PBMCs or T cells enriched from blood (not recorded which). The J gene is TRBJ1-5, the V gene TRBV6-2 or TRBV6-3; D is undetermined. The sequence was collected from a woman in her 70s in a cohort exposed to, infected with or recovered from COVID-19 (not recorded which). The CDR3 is CASSRPFSGENQPQHF. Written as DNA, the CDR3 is TGTGCCAGCAGCCGACCCTTCTCCGGGGAAAATCAGCCCCAGCATTTT.